This T cell receptor beta chain derives from a study of cytomegalovirus exposure and HLA in healthy donors (dated 2017 in TCRdb). About the investigation overall: An earlier analysis of approximately 640 of the donors reported 276 Gb of sequence data and around 110 million unique TCR beta sequences from 190 million or so T cells. Roughly 300 gigabases of sequencing data and 70 million to 100 million unique TCR sequences made up an early release that covered several hundred HLA-typed donors. Of the approximately 400 genotyped donors, approximately 83% fell in the genetic ancestry cluster associated with self-reported Caucasian donors. The aim of the study was to test whether cataloging public T cell receptors could identify signatures of past pathogen exposure. Using immunosequencing, the study profiled T cell repertoires from about 650 subjects and related those repertoires to cytomegalovirus serostatus. In addition to the first cohort of about 650 subjects, a separate validation cohort of over 90 different subjects was used. To predict cytomegalovirus infection status, the study combined high-throughput TCR immunosequencing, statistical association of individual TCRs with disease status, and machine learning. A later analysis re-examined previously published TCR beta repertoires from 610 or so donors and added high-resolution HLA genotyping to investigate patterns of TCR occurrence. Rather than using new phenotypic data, the later analysis identified candidate immune exposures from TCR beta sequences and from how often those sequences occurred across donors. An earlier analysis of 500 to 650 of the donors applied high-throughput TCR beta sequencing to assess whether each TCR beta V gene segment acted as functional or pseudogenic. Donor age, sex, ethnicity and CMV serostatus were compiled together with the repertoire data. A later genetic analysis used genome-wide SNP genotypes for about 60% of the roughly 670 donors, treating that subset as a discovery cohort. Every discovery cohort repertoire had been produced on one sequencing platform. HLA typing included class I and class II loci at four-digit resolution. Typing coverage varied by locus: 629-630 donors for A, B, C, DRB1 and DQB1; approximately 560 for DQA1; approximately 610 for DPA1; 450 to 480 for DPB1. Roughly 5 DR-DQ haplotypes were treated as single units for association and clustering because of strong linkage in the cohort. On average, over 200,000 unique TCR beta nucleotide sequences were sequenced per donor among 398 genotyped donors of the cohort, with roughly 20% of those sequences being non-productive.

The library was obtained by the immunoSEQ multiplex PCR assay. For the multiplex PCR, a mixture combining 60 forward primers for TCR Vbeta segments and 13 reverse primers for TCR Jbeta segments was used. The CDR3 region of rearranged TCR beta genes was amplified from genomic DNA by a multiplex PCR assay. The Illumina HiSeq System was used to sequence the amplified TCR beta libraries as 87-base-pair reads. The authors' analysis ran thus. A later analysis tallied around 82 million unique TCR beta chains across the approximately 670 repertoires, and around 10 million of those chains were shared by two or more donors. To remove PCR and sequencing errors, raw reads were error-corrected and collapsed into unique sequences using a nearest-neighbor algorithm that merged closely related sequences. To assign V, D and J gene segments, CDR3 sequences were aligned to IMGT reference sequences. Each retained sequence needed at least a six-nucleotide match to both a V gene segment and a J gene segment. Rearrangements were classified as productive when the CDR3 lacked stop codons and remained in frame with V and J, and all other rearrangements were classified as non-productive. CDR3 was defined according to IMGT convention as the region running from the second conserved V-encoded cysteine to the conserved J-encoded phenylalanine. In an earlier analysis of just under 600 of the donors, sequences lacking an unambiguous match to a single V gene segment were excluded. An earlier analysis of several hundred of the donors classified V segments as functional when productive rearrangements were above 56.7% and as segregating when the standard deviation between donors was above 5%. A statistical classification framework was built for diagnosing cytomegalovirus status from the catalog of TCR beta chain sequences. In a later analysis, V and J genes were assigned by comparing TCR nucleotide sequences against IMGT/GENE-DB human TR gene sequences. Using the TCRdist pipeline, a later analysis assigned CDR3 sequences along with most-parsimonious VDJ recombination scenarios. In a later analysis, each TCR beta chain was defined by its CDR3 amino acid sequence together with its V-gene family, and reads without a unique V-gene family were excluded. As a way to deal with suspected cross-contamination and a sequencing artifact, a later analysis dropped roughly 600 nucleotide sequences that were highly shared and had low generation probability. In a later analysis, a clonal expansion index was calculated for each public chain from normalized within-repertoire ranks of inferred template counts. Generation probabilities in a later analysis came from a VDJ recombination model fitted to out-of-frame rearrangements, and those results were checked against IGoR. A later analysis scored TCR-TCR, TCR-HLA and TCR-CMV co-occurrence with hypergeometric tests, applying a repertoire-size bias correction to TCR pairs. A later analysis estimated false discovery rates by permuting HLA or CMV assignments 20 times. In a later analysis, co-occurring TCRs were grouped using DBSCAN, with TCRdist sequence similarity added in when clustering inside HLA-allele-positive subsets. Co-occurrence clustering excluded repertoires with fewer than 30,000 or more than 120,000 public chains, plus five with anomalous nucleotide sharing. In its TCRdb copy, this immuneACCESS table keeps in-frame sequences only and misses some clones. Where compared with another copy, unresolved V genes explain less than half of these, and the others have no known cause. D and trimming come from the DNA, and the V and J calls and clone size come from that table. The sample has about 130,000 clones on record, roughly 70% of them singletons. The ten most abundant clones make up over 3% of the sample.

This clone was seen once. This clone's antigen is unknown. There are no base qualities to consult, and no much larger clone falls within one base. Beyond this particular receptor, the publication reports: In a later analysis, about 17,000 TCR beta sequences were associated with specific HLA alleles at a false discovery rate of 0.05. A few of the identified cytomegalovirus-associated TCR beta chains were confirmed in vitro to be specific for cytomegalovirus antigens. In a later analysis, several top co-occurrence clusters were reported to appear linked to parvovirus B19, influenza, CMV and Epstein-Barr virus. In a later analysis, most CMV-associated TCR beta chains were found to appear HLA-restricted, with HLA associations seemingly driven largely by CMV exposure. Linkage disequilibrium might explain the correlated functional status among segregating V segments, but an unknown experimental factor could not be ruled out. The study listed 150 to 200 TCR beta chains as associated with cytomegalovirus. According to a later genetic analysis, donors in an Asian-associated ancestry cluster had fewer N-insertions in productive TCRs than the approximately 610-donor mean. The cohort was sequenced for TCR beta chains only, and without alpha or paired-chain data the features that could be detected were limited. A later analysis found that HLA-associated TCR beta chains were more clonally expanded and had lower generation probabilities than equally common non-associated chains. Broadly in line with IMGT annotations, most TCR beta V segments showed up in productive rearrangements about 90% or about 30% of the time in an earlier analysis of several hundred of the donors. Sequencing depth was assumed to be roughly uniform across donors in the presence/absence analyses, though that assumption may not hold. A cluster of highly shared sequence variants was judged likely to be a technical artifact of the sequencing pipeline. Some IMGT-functional V segments, including TRBV6-2 and TRBV6-3, could not be told apart with the 87-base-pair reads, so those segments were excluded. The classifier was reported to diagnose cytomegalovirus status with high specificity and sensitivity in both the original cohort and the validation cohort. It was suggested by the authors that the approach could potentially be generalized to other disease states and immunological phenotypes. The earlier analysis of 587 of the donors excluded around 17 rarely observed V segments, including chromosome 9 orphons, because counts were too low. A later analysis found that TCR association rates varied across HLA loci, with DRB1 alleles showing the most associated TCRs and HLA-C alleles the fewest. Most TCR sequences were observed very rarely across donors, whereas some public TCRs were present in many individuals. A further reported finding was that TCR beta sequences accurately predicted the HLA-A and HLA-B alleles for most subjects in the first cohort. Assigning TCR associations to individual alleles was difficult when HLA alleles, especially DR and DQ, strongly co-occurred. CMV serostatus was the only immune exposure information available for the cohort. HLA typing was unavailable for some donors at each locus, so association tests used only the typed subset. V-gene and J-gene trimming of TCR beta chains was associated with a missense DCLRE1C variant in a later genetic analysis, and the association was replicated in an independent cohort.

Including the terminal cysteine and phenylalanine, the CDR3 comprises 16 residues. Left in the record is the CDR3 DNA by itself, 48 bases read in frame from the first base. CDR1 PRHDT and CDR2 FYEKMQ are derived from the germline V gene (reference sequence). V and J are trimmed by 0 bases and 0 bases, and the gene matches miss 2 bases of the junction. The cohort was made up of 500 to 850 healthy bone marrow donors. At the time of sampling, every cohort member was nominally healthy, though immune exposures that went unrecorded were likely present. The donor was CMV seronegative and belonged to the group of 320 or so seronegative cohort members. A peripheral blood sample was collected from each donor, and TCR beta sequencing was performed on peripheral blood mononuclear cells. Genomic DNA extraction from the blood cell samples was performed with the Qiagen DNeasy Blood Extraction Kit.

The sequencing sample was made of PBMCs. The sequence came from a man aged 35 to 55 in good health and CMV-seronegative. The sequence links TRBV13 to TRBJ2-7, with TRBD1 identical over 10 junction bases. The nucleotide sequence is TGTGCCAGCAGCTTAGGCGGGACAGGGGCCTCCTACGAGCAGTACTTC. Translation gives CASSLGGTGASYEQYF.